Following are 28 T cell receptor beta chains from one sample sequenced in a study of blood T cells in healthy people across ages. Combining a sample-barcoded 5' primer with a J-beta primer mix, a second PCR ran for roughly 7 to 11 cycles. TCRdb re-called the 5' RACE reads through MiXCR, storing one row per CDR3 protein. This sample yields some 790,000 distinct CDR3 sequences, of which 29% are seen a single time; around a sixth belongs to the top ten. The sequencing sample was made of blood. The receptor set was obtained from a woman older than 75 in good health.

The rearrangement uses TRBV25-1 and TRBJ2-1, with D perhaps TRBD1 (6 bases). Trimming pared 1 base from V and 13 bases from J, leaving 38 bases between. From germline, CDR1 is MGHDK and CDR2 SYGVNS. The CDR3 covers 21 residues. The CDR3 reads CASSEFGLEPPGHAKGETQFF. Written as DNA, the CDR3 is TGTGCCAGCAGTGAATTTGGGTTGGAACCTCCGGGACACGCGAAGGGGGAGACCCAGTTCTTC. The full variable domain, in which reference TRBV25-1 and TRBJ2-1 provide the parts outside the CDR3, is EADIYQTPRYLVIGTGKKITLECSQTMGHDKMYWYQQDPGMELHLIHYSYGVNSTEKGDLSSESTVSRIRTEHFPLTLESARPSHTSQYLCASSEFGLEPPGHAKGETQFFGPGTRLTVL.

This clonotype came up many times. The chain carries TRBV15 and TRBJ2-7; D gene ambiguous. Germline values: CDR1 LNHNV, CDR2 YYDKDF (reference sequence). The CDR3 is made up of 17 amino acids. V lost 0 bases, J lost 1 base, and 16 bases lay in between. CDR3 DNA sequence: TGTGCCACCAGCAGAGAGCGAACATCCAGGCTTTCCTACGAGCAGTACTTC. Amino acids: CATSRERTSRLSYEQYF.

On this clonotype itself: This could be a read error, since a much larger clone is one nucleotide away. The rearrangement uses TRBV20-1 and TRBJ2-1, with D unresolved. The V gene lost 6 bases and the J gene lost 8 bases, with 14 bases spanning the gap. Germline V gene sequence: CDR1 DFQATT, CDR2 SNEGSKA (reference sequence). The CDR3 runs to 12 residues. CDR3 DNA: TGCAGTGCCCCTTTGGTTTGCGATGAGCAGTTCTTC. It translates to CSAPLVCDEQFF.

This clonotype was picked up a small number of times. This chain links TRBV18 with TRBJ2-3; possible D gene TRBD2, 5 bases. The CDR3 length is 15 residues. Trimming cost V 3 bases and J 0 bases, with 10 bases left between them. Germline V gene sequence: CDR1 KGHSH, CDR2 LQKENI. DNA of the CDR3: TGTGCCAGCTCACCGAGGGCCACTAGCACAGATACGCAGTATTTT. It translates to CASSPRATSTDTQYF.

As concerns this clonotype: One junction end does not reproduce the germline sequence, and a read error may be involved. This sequence joins TRBV13 and TRBJ2-1; a weak D match, TRBD1 (5 bases). The CDR3 consists of 16 residues. Germline CDR1 PRHDT, CDR2 FYEKMQ (reference sequence). The CDR3 reads CASSVGHSGVYNEQFF. The CDR3 region has the DNA TGTGCCAGCAGCGTAGGACACTCTGGCGTCTACAATGAGCAGTTCTTC.

This clonotype was counted at least ten times. The chain recombines TRBV7-9 with TRBJ2-5, with 7 bases aligning to TRBD1. This CDR3 region has 14 residues. Per germline, CDR1 SEHNR and CDR2 FQNEAQ (reference sequence). V lost 4 bases to trimming and J lost 4 bases; unmatched junction nucleotides: 6. CDR3 residues: CASSWDSLGETQYF. DNA for the CDR3: TGTGCCAGCAGCTGGGACAGCCTCGGAGAGACCCAGTACTTC.

In this sample, this clonotype turned up many times. This chain connects TRBV24-1 to TRBJ2-6, with 7 bases lining up with TRBD1. This CDR3 region has 16 residues. Unmatched junction bases numbered 4, after V lost 6 bases and J lost 0 bases. Per the germline V gene, CDR1 is KGHDR and CDR2 is SFDVKD. The CDR3 nucleotides are TGTGCCACCAGTCTTACAGGGGCCTCTGGGGCCAACGTCCTGACTTTC. Translated, it gives CATSLTGASGANVLTF.

The chain recombines TRBV6-6 with TRBJ1-4, with D possibly matching TRBD1 (5 bases). Deletions cut 5 bases from V and 11 bases from J, with 18 bases between. Germline CDR1 reads MNHNY; CDR2 reads SVGAGI (reference sequence). This CDR3 contains 14 residues. CDR3 loop: CASSVGVQKGKLFF. CDR3 DNA sequence: TGTGCCAGCAGTGTAGGGGTACAAAAGGGGAAACTGTTTTTT.

This clonotype appeared many times. The chain is built from TRBV7-2 and TRBJ2-6, with D uncertain. The length of the CDR3 is 13 residues. Germline CDR1 is SGHTA and CDR2 is FQGNSA. Trimming took 1 base from V and 3 from J, leaving 1 base between them. The CDR3 DNA sequence: TGTGCCAGCAGCTTAGGTGGGGCCAACGTCCTGACTTTC. Its translation is CASSLGGANVLTF.

This clonotype occurred many times. The V gene is TRBV5-1, the J gene TRBJ2-5; TRBD1 matches at 11 bases. V lost 7 bases, J lost 5 bases, and 4 bases stayed unmatched. Germline-derived CDR1 and CDR2 are SGHRS and YFSETQ. The CDR3 totals 13 residues. The CDR3 nucleotides are TGCGCCAGCGGACAGGGGGCGGGTGAGACCCAGTACTTC. Encoded protein: CASGQGAGETQYF.

The chain carries TRBV9 and TRBJ1-2; TRBD1 agrees at 8 bases. The CDR3 spans 15 residues. Germline CDR1 SGDLS, CDR2 YYNGEE. The V segment lost 3 bases and the J segment 5 bases; nucleotides outside the gene matches: 9. The DNA for the CDR3 is TGTGCCAGCAGCGGAGCAGGGGGCGAGAGGTATGGCTACACCTTC. Its translation: CASSGAGGERYGYTF. The variable domain in full, with the rest retrieved from reference TRBV9 and TRBJ1-2, is DSGVTQTPKHLITATGQRVTLRCSPRSGDLSVYWYQQSLDQGLQFLIQYYNGEERAKGNILERFSAQQFPDLHSELNLSSLELGDSALYFCASSGAGGERYGYTFGSGTRLTVV.

The V gene is TRBV5-1, the J gene TRBJ2-3; no firm D call. V was shortened by 0 bases and J by 1 base, with 9 bases between the two germline ends. Per the germline V gene, CDR1 is SGHRS and CDR2 is YFSETQ. The CDR3 loop spans 15 amino acids. The CDR3 here is CASSLEYGGTDTQYF. CDR3 in DNA: TGCGCCAGCAGCTTGGAATATGGAGGCACAGATACGCAGTATTTT. Based on the CDR3 plus reference TRBV5-1 and TRBJ2-3, the full variable domain is KAGVTQTPRYLIKTRGQQVTLSCSPISGHRSVSWYQQTPGQGLQFLFEYFSETQRNKGNFPGRFSGRQFSNSRSEMNVSTLELGDSALYLCASSLEYGGTDTQYFGPGTRLTVL.

This clonotype has just a few counts. The rearrangement links TRBV6-5 to TRBJ2-2; no definite D call. V lost 6 bases and J 6 bases, leaving 20 bases between the germline ends. This CDR3 spans 16 amino acids. Looked up from germline, CDR1 is MNHEY and CDR2 is SVGAGI. The CDR3 spells CASSLGPGSFPGELFF. CDR3 DNA sequence: TGTGCCAGCAGCCTTGGGCCCGGGTCCTTTCCCGGGGAGCTGTTTTTT.

About this clonotype itself: One junction end does not reproduce the germline sequence, and a read error may be involved. CDR3 sequence reads: CTSRVTTGATNEKLFF. The CDR3 DNA sequence: TGCACCAGCAGGGTTACAACGGGGGCAACTAATGAAAAACTGTTTTTT. J is TRBJ1-4 and V is TRBV5-1; maybe TRBD1 (5 bases). The length of the CDR3 is 16 residues. Looked up from germline, CDR1 is SGHRS and CDR2 is YFSETQ.

The DNA of the CDR3 is TGTGCCAGCAGCCAAGCCGGGGGTGGAGGTGAGCAGTTCTTC. Translated: CASSQAGGGGEQFF. The J gene is TRBJ2-1, the V gene TRBV28; perhaps TRBD2 as D (6 bases). The CDR3 runs to 14 residues. V lost 6 bases and J lost 9, with 18 bases in between. Germline V gene sequence: CDR1 MDHEN, CDR2 SYDVKM.

On this clonotype: This sequence may be a read error, since a much larger clone differs from it by one base. The gene calls are TRBV6-2 or TRBV6-3 and TRBJ2-7; 11 bases are shared with TRBD1. Germline V gene data show CDR1 as MNHEY and CDR2 as SVGEGT. CDR3 length: 15 amino acids. DNA of the CDR3: TGTGCCAGCAGTTGGGGACAGGGGGGACCCTACGAGCGGTACTTC. This sequence encodes CASSWGQGGPYERYF.

This rearrangement joins TRBV2 to TRBJ1-5, with 9 bases lining up with TRBD1. The CDR3 runs to 16 residues. The ends lost 4 bases at V and 6 bases at J; junction bases unmatched: 10. Germline lookup yields CDR1 SNHLY and CDR2 FYNNEI. Here the CDR3 reads CASSGEVQGAGQPQHF. In nucleotides, the CDR3 is TGTGCCAGCAGTGGGGAGGTACAGGGGGCTGGTCAGCCCCAGCATTTT.

The table lists this clonotype with a few counts. The chain uses TRBV6-5 and TRBJ2-5, with TRBD1 identical over 8 bases. Germline V gene lookup returns CDR1 MNHEY and CDR2 SVGAGI. The CDR3 runs to 15 residues. V lost 0 bases to trimming and J lost 4 bases; unmatched junction nucleotides: 4. In DNA, the CDR3 is TGTGCCAGCAGTTACTCGCAGGGGGCTCCAGAGACCCAGTACTTC. This sequence encodes CASSYSQGAPETQYF.

In this sample, this clonotype turned up a few times. For the CDR3, the DNA is TGTGCCAGCAGCTCGGGTCTTCGCACAGATACGCAGTATTTT. This encodes CASSSGLRTDTQYF. The V call is TRBV7-9, the J call TRBJ2-3; D ambiguous. Deletions cut 4 bases from V and 1 base from J, with 9 bases between. The CDR3 has 14 residues. Germline CDR1 is SEHNR and CDR2 is FQNEAQ (reference sequence).

The chain has TRBV29-1 and TRBJ1-1; 10 nucleotides match TRBD1. Germline V gene sequence: CDR1 SQVTM, CDR2 ANQGSEA. V shed 6 bases and J 6 bases; nucleotides not matched to a gene: 13. The CDR3 length is 15 residues. The CDR3 loop is CSVGRQGAFGSEAFF. CDR3 nucleotide sequence: TGCAGCGTCGGAAGACAGGGGGCTTTTGGCTCTGAAGCTTTCTTT.

This clonotype was seen at least ten times. The chain couples TRBV20-1 to TRBJ2-1; 8 bases match TRBD2. The CDR3 has 14 amino acids. V gave up 2 bases and J gave up 9 bases; unmatched junction bases: 9. The germline V gene has CDR1 DFQATT and CDR2 SNEGSKA (reference sequence). The CDR3 DNA is TGCAGTGCTAGACGCCCGGGACTAGAGGGTGAGCAGTTCTTC. Translated: CSARRPGLEGEQFF.

The genes are TRBV20-1 and TRBJ1-6; D might be TRBD1 (5 bases). The CDR3 sequence is 14 residues long. V gave up 5 bases and J gave up 8 bases, with 16 bases separating them. The V gene's germline CDR1 is DFQATT and CDR2 SNEGSKA (reference sequence). CDR3 amino acids: CSAAGGGTHSPLHF. Written as DNA, the CDR3 is TGCAGTGCTGCCGGGGGGGGGACCCATTCACCCCTCCACTTT.

The chain combines TRBV29-1 with TRBJ2-1, with a weak D call TRBD2 (5 bases). The CDR3 is made up of 15 amino acids. CDR1 and CDR2 from the germline V gene are SQVTM and ANQGSEA. V was shortened by 7 bases and J by 0 bases, with 16 bases between the two germline ends. CDR3 DNA sequence: TGCAGCGCCCGTTCGAAGCGGAGCTCCTACAATGAGCAGTTCTTC. Translated, it gives CSARSKRSSYNEQFF.

In the case of this clonotype: Germline and junction disagree at one end, which may indicate a read error. CDR3 protein: CSARGIWGGTGTQYF. CDR3 DNA sequence: TGCAGTGCTAGAGGGATATGGGGGGGCACAGGTACGCAGTATTTT. The V call is TRBV20-1, the J call TRBJ2-3; a possible D gene is TRBD2 (7 bases). The CDR3 totals 15 residues. The germline CDR1 and CDR2 sequences are DFQATT and SNEGSKA (reference sequence).

The J gene is TRBJ2-3, the V gene TRBV2; 10 bases are a match to TRBD2. With 6 bases clipped from V and 0 bases from J, the junction kept 6 bases outside the gene matches. CDR3 size: 16 residues. CDR1 SNHLY and CDR2 FYNNEI come from the germline V gene. The CDR3 protein is CASRASSGGSTDTQYF. The CDR3 DNA is TGTGCCAGCAGAGCGTCTAGCGGGGGTAGCACAGATACGCAGTATTTT.

This clonotype appeared once. The J gene is TRBJ1-5, the V gene TRBV20-1; tentatively, D is TRBD1 (5 bases). V was shortened by 5 bases and J by 6 bases, with 17 bases between the two germline ends. Germline CDR1 reads DFQATT; CDR2 reads SNEGSKA (reference sequence). The CDR3 sequence is 14 residues long. The CDR3 spells CSAPGTGGSQPQHF. For the CDR3, the DNA is TGCAGTGCTCCCGGTACGGGGGGAAGTCAGCCCCAGCATTTT.

The chain combines TRBV3-1 with TRBJ2-3; the match to TRBD1 covers 7 bases. The CDR3 length is 14 residues. From germline, CDR1 is LGHDT and CDR2 YNNKEL (reference sequence). V dropped 4 bases and J dropped 5; count of bases not matched to a gene: 6. The CDR3 is CASSPIQGLDTQYF. CDR3 bases: TGTGCCAGCAGCCCTATACAGGGGTTAGATACGCAGTATTTT.

In this sample, this clonotype turned up a few times. In DNA, the CDR3 is TGCGCCAGCAGCCAACCTAGGGACAGAATTCTGGAAGGCTACACCTTC. Translation gives CASSQPRDRILEGYTF. The gene calls are TRBV4-1 and TRBJ1-2, with 7 bases matching TRBD1. The CDR3 extends over 16 amino acids. Germline V CDR1 and CDR2: MGHRA, YSYEKL. J gave up 8 bases and V 2 bases, and 14 bases lay outside the gene matches.